The next 17 T cell receptor beta chains were all read from a single sample in a study of shared clonotypes between healthy human individuals. Measured with immunoSEQ multiplex PCR; TCRdb has only the in-frame clones, and not every one. The sample carries more than 2 million clones, approximately 95% recorded once. Sequencing was performed on naive CD4+ T cells sorted from blood. Subset in this sample: CD45RA+ positively selected. These receptors were obtained from a man between 18 and 29 years old in good health.

V and J are TRBV19 and TRBJ2-2; 8 bases match TRBD1. Germline V CDR1 and CDR2: LNHDA, SQIVND (reference sequence). This CDR3 has 16 amino acids. Losses at the gene ends were 4 bases for V and 5 bases for J; bases not matched to a gene: 9. The CDR3 nucleotides are TGTGCCAGTAGTAGCCCCGGGACAGGAAGGACCGGGGAGCTGTTTTTT. It encodes CASSSPGTGRTGELFF.

The gene calls are TRBV2 and TRBJ1-6; D remains unclear. V lost 6 bases, J lost 0 bases, and 6 bases lay in between. Per germline, CDR1 SNHLY and CDR2 FYNNEI. The CDR3 runs 14 residues. The chain's CDR3 is CASSTSSYNSPLHF. The CDR3 DNA reads as TGTGCCAGCAGCACGAGCTCCTATAATTCACCCCTCCACTTT.

For the CDR3, the DNA is TGTGCCATCAGTGAGTCTGGGACAGGGCGGAATTCACCCCTCCACTTT. Its protein is CAISESGTGRNSPLHF. The chain carries TRBV10-3 and TRBJ1-6; 9 bases agree with TRBD1. The germline gives CDR1 ENHRY, CDR2 SYGVKD. The CDR3 sequence is 16 residues long. Unmatched junction bases numbered 4, after V lost 0 bases and J lost 7 bases.

As to this clone: This CDR3 is also generated by other DNA sequences in the sample. CDR3 sequence (DNA): TGCGCCAGCCGCCCGGGACAGAGCACAGATACGCAGTATTTT. Its protein product is CASRPGQSTDTQYF. V usage is TRBV5-1 and J usage is TRBJ2-3, with TRBD1 matching over 7 bases. The CDR3 spans 14 residues. CDR1 is SGHRS, CDR2 YFSETQ, per germline. After removal of 7 bases from V and 0 bases from J, the junction contained 5 bases not matched to a gene.

This clone is a singleton in its sample. The chain joins TRBV6-5 to TRBJ2-1, with TRBD2 identical over 13 bases. V was pared by 4 bases and J by 9 bases, with 6 bases of the junction left unmatched. This CDR3 spans 15 amino acids. Germline CDR1 MNHEY, CDR2 SVGAGI. In DNA form, the CDR3 reads TGTGCCAGCAGTTCCGGGACTAGCGGGAAGGGTGAGCAGTTCTTC. Protein sequence: CASSSGTSGKGEQFF.

The rearrangement joins TRBV5-1 to TRBJ1-3; D is unclear. The CDR3 runs to 16 residues. Trimming cost V 0 bases and J 0 bases, with 10 bases left between them. Germline V gives CDR1 SGHRS, CDR2 YFSETQ. CDR3 sequence: CASSLGANPSGNTIYF. The CDR3 coding sequence is TGCGCCAGCAGCTTGGGGGCAAATCCCTCTGGAAACACCATATATTTT.

The chain combines TRBV13 with TRBJ2-7; D perhaps matches TRBD1 (6 bases). V lost 1 base and J 6 bases, leaving 16 bases between the germline ends. This CDR3 is built from 15 residues. Germline V gene sequence: CDR1 PRHDT, CDR2 FYEKMQ (reference sequence). CDR3 in amino acids: CASSLDPSTGLEQYF. The CDR3 DNA is TGTGCCAGCAGCTTAGACCCAAGCACAGGGCTCGAGCAGTACTTC.

The rearrangement links TRBV6-1 to TRBJ1-5; no firm D call. V gave up 0 bases and J gave up 0 bases, with 9 bases separating them. The CDR3 contains 16 residues. CDR1 is MNHNS, CDR2 SASEGT, per germline. CDR3 loop: CASSEARQFSNQPQHF. The CDR3 nucleotides read TGTGCCAGCAGTGAAGCCCGGCAATTTAGCAATCAGCCCCAGCATTTT.

Concerning this clone: This sample also contains other DNA sequences that code for the same CDR3. This sequence joins TRBV30 and TRBJ1-5; 8 nucleotides align to TRBD1. The CDR3 consists of 13 residues. V shed 4 bases and J 6 bases; nucleotides not matched to a gene: 5. Germline loops: CDR1 GTSNPN, CDR2 SVGIG (reference sequence). CDR3 sequence reads: CAWNGQGGQPQHF. CDR3 DNA: TGTGCCTGGAATGGACAGGGTGGTCAGCCCCAGCATTTT.

V and J are TRBV30 and TRBJ2-7; 11 bases fit TRBD2. Germline values: CDR1 GTSNPN, CDR2 SVGIG (reference sequence). J lost 4 bases, V lost 3 bases, and 5 bases had no gene match. The CDR3 sequence is 14 residues long. The CDR3 reads CAWRTGLAAYEQYF. The CDR3 DNA is TGTGCCTGGAGAACGGGACTAGCGGCTTACGAGCAGTACTTC.

The gene calls are TRBV11-3 and TRBJ2-7, with a tentative D call TRBD2 (5 bases). V was shortened by 6 bases and J by 1 base, with 16 bases between the two germline ends. This CDR3 region has 15 residues. The germline V gene encodes CDR1 SGHNT and CDR2 YENEEA. CDR3 sequence reads: CASSPSRTGSYEQYF. CDR3 bases: TGTGCCAGCAGTCCCTCCCGGACGGGATCCTACGAGCAGTACTTC.

The V call is TRBV14, the J call TRBJ1-5, with D possibly matching TRBD1 (6 bases). Germline CDR1 reads SGHDN; CDR2 reads FVKESK. The CDR3 covers 14 residues. Trimming stripped 1 base from V and 2 bases from J, with 6 bases between. The CDR3 loop is CASSQAGGNQPQHF. CDR3 coding DNA: TGTGCCAGCAGCCAAGCAGGGGGCAATCAGCCCCAGCATTTT. Variable domain in full (rest from reference TRBV14 and TRBJ1-5): EAGVTQFPSHSVIEKGQTVTLRCDPISGHDNLYWYRRVMGKEIKFLLHFVKESKQDESGMPNNRFLAERTGGTYSTLKVQPAELEDSGVYFCASSQAGGNQPQHFGDGTRLSIL.

The chain employs TRBV5-4 and TRBJ2-2; D is unresolved. This CDR3 has 17 amino acids. CDR1 is SGHNT, CDR2 YYREEE, per germline (reference sequence). The V and J ends lost 3 bases and 6 bases respectively, with 21 bases between them. The CDR3, as DNA: TGTGCCAGCAGCTCCTCCTTCCTAGGTACAAACGCCGGGGAGCTGTTTTTT. Protein: CASSSSFLGTNAGELFF.

V gene TRBV15 combines with J gene TRBJ2-2; 9 positions agree with TRBD1. Germline assignment: CDR1 LNHNV and CDR2 YYDKDF (reference sequence). This CDR3 has 14 residues. J gave up 4 bases and V 9 bases, and 6 bases lay outside the gene matches. For the CDR3, the DNA is TGTGCCACAAGGACAGGGGTTAGCACCGGGGAGCTGTTTTTT. It translates to CATRTGVSTGELFF.

This chain connects TRBV5-6 to TRBJ1-6, with 7 nucleotides matching TRBD1. CDR3 length equals 13 residues. The germline V gene has CDR1 SGHDT and CDR2 YYEEEE. Trimming took 4 bases from V and 9 from J; bases not matched to a gene: 4. The CDR3 loop is CASSETGLSPLHF. For the CDR3, the DNA is TGTGCCAGCAGCGAGACAGGGCTTTCACCCCTCCACTTT.

This clone was seen a handful of times. This chain joins TRBV19 and TRBJ1-1; D remains ambiguous. Germline CDR1 is LNHDA and CDR2 is SQIVND (reference sequence). V was pared by 5 bases and J by 1 base, with 11 bases between. The CDR3 contains 14 residues. In DNA form, the CDR3 reads TGTGCCAGTAGTCAGGCCCGTTCGAACACTGAAGCTTTCTTT. Translated: CASSQARSNTEAFF.

This chain joins TRBV6-1 and TRBJ1-2; weak D call: TRBD1 (6 bases). CDR3 length equals 13 residues. Germline V CDR1 and CDR2: MNHNS, SASEGT. V lost 5 bases and J 5 bases, leaving 12 bases between the germline ends. CDR3 coding DNA: TGTGCCAGCAGTAAAACAGGGATTTATGGCTACACCTTC. Translation gives CASSKTGIYGYTF.